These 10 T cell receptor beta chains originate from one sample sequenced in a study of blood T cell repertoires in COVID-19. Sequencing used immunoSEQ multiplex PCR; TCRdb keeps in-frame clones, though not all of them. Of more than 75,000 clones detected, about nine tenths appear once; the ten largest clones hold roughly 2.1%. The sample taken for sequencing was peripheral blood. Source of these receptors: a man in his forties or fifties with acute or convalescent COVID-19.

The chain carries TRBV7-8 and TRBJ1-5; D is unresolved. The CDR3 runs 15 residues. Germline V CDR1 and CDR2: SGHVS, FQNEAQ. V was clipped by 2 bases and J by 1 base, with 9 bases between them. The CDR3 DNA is TGTGCCAGCAGCTTATCAGGTACCAGCAATCAGCCCCAGCATTTT. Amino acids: CASSLSGTSNQPQHF.

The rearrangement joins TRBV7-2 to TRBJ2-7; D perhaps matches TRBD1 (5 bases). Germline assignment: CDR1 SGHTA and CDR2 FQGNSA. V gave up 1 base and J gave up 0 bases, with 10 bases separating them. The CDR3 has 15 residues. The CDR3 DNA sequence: TGTGCCAGCAGCTTAGAGGGGCGTAGCTCCTACGAGCAGTACTTC. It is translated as CASSLEGRSSYEQYF.

The CDR3 reads CASSLVGAGGELFF. DNA of the CDR3: TGTGCCAGCAGCTTAGTTGGGGCCGGAGGGGAGCTGTTTTTT. The chain has TRBV11-2 and TRBJ2-2, with a tentative D call TRBD1 (5 bases). V was clipped by 1 base and J by 8 bases, with 11 bases between them. From germline, CDR1 is SGHAT and CDR2 FQNNGV. The CDR3 length is 14 residues.

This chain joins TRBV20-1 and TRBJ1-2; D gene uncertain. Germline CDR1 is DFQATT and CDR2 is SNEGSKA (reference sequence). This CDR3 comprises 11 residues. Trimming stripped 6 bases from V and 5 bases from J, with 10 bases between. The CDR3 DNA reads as TGCAGTGCCACAGACCCATATGGCTACACCTTC. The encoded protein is CSATDPYGYTF.

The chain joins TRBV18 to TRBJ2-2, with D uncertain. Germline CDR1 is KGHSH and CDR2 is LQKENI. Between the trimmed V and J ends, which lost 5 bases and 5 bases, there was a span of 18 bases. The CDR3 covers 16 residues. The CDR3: CASSASTGIGTGELFF. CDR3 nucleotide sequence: TGTGCCAGCTCAGCCTCCACGGGTATCGGGACCGGGGAGCTGTTTTTT.

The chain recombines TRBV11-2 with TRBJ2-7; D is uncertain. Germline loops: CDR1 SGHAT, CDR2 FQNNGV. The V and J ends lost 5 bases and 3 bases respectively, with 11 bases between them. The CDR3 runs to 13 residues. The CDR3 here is CASSSNYFYEQYV. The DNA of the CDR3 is TGTGCCAGCAGCAGTAACTATTTCTACGAGCAGTACGTC.

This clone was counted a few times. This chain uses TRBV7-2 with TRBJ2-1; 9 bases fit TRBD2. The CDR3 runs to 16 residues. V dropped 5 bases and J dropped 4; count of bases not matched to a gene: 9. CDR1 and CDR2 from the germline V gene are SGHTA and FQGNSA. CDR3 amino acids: CASSLKAGGLYNEQFF. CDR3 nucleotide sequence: TGTGCCAGCAGCCTTAAAGCGGGGGGCCTATACAATGAGCAGTTCTTC.

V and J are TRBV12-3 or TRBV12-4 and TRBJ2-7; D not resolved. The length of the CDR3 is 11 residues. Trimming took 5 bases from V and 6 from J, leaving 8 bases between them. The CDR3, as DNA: TGTGCCAGCAGTGGTCACGGCGAGCAGTACTTC. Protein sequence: CASSGHGEQYF.

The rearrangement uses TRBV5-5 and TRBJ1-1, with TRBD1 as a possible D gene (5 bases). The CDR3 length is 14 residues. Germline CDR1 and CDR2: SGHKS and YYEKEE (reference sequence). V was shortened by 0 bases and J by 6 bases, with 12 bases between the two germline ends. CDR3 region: CASSLVGGSAEAFF. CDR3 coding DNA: TGTGCCAGCAGCTTGGTCGGGGGTTCGGCTGAAGCTTTCTTT. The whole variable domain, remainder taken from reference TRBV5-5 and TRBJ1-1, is DAGVTQSPTHLIKTRGQQVTLRCSPISGHKSVSWYQQVLGQGPQFIFQYYEKEERGRGNFPDRFSARQFPNYSSELNVNALLLGDSALYLCASSLVGGSAEAFFGQGTRLTVV.

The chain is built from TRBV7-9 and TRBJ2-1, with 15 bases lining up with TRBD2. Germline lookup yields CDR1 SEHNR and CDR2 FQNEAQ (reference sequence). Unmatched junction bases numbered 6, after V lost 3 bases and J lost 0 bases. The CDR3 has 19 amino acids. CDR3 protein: CASSLPGLAGGHSYNEQFF. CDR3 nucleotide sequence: TGTGCCAGCAGCTTGCCGGGACTAGCGGGAGGCCACTCCTACAATGAGCAGTTCTTC.